The TCR beta chain under discussion was sequenced for a study of HIV-infected patients and healthy controls. Study-level results: The diversity differences were not explained by slight age and sex differences between study cohorts. In HIV-infected patients, the apparent post-therapy Gini index recovery did not replicate in size-matched data. Significant mean usage differences between HIV-infected patients and controls involved eight alpha and eight beta V genes.

This clonotype was seen ten or more times. Its specificity is unknown. The V gene end was trimmed by 0 bases and the J gene end by 1 base; junction bases not matched to a gene: 6. Germline CDR1 reads MNHEY; CDR2 reads SVGAGI. This CDR3 is 17 amino acids long. About 540 ng RNA was reverse transcribed with alpha and beta constant-region primers. Each of the alpha and beta chains got its own library through chain-specific third strand synthesis with indices. Each cDNA molecule was barcoded, and a single primer pair amplified each chain. TCRdb analysed the 5' RACE reads with MiXCR anew, one entry per CDR3 protein. The table records about 8,600 distinct CDR3 sequences, 8.5% to 9% of them present only once. Antiretroviral therapy had run roughly three months, about 14 weeks, before follow-up blood collection. All unsorted peripheral T cells were captured because whole blood was used without fractionation.

Sequenced material: blood, taken during antiretroviral therapy. The rearrangement links TRBV6-5 to TRBJ1-1, with 9 bases fitting TRBD1. The TCR comes from an adult with HIV infection. CDR3 sequence reads: CASSYSIYRGQNTEAFF. Here the CDR3 DNA reads TGTGCCAGCAGTTACTCAATCTACAGGGGGCAGAACACTGAAGCTTTCTTT.